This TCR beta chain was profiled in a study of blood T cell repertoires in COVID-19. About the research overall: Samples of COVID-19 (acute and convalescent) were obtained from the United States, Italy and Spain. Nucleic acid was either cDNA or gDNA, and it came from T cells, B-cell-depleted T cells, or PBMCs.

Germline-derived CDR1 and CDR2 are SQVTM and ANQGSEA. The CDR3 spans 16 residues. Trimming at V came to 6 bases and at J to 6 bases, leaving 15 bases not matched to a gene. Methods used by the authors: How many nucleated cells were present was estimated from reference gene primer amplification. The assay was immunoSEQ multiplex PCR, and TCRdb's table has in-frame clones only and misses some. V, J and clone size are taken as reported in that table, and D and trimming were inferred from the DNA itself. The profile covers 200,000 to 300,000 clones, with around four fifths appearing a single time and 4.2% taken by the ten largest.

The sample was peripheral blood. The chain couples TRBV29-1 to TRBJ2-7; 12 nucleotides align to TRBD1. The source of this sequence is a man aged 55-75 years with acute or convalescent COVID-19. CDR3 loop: CSVLPTGTGGFGEQYF. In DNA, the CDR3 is TGCAGCGTGCTACCAACCGGGACAGGGGGCTTTGGCGAGCAGTACTTC.